The clone carrying this T cell receptor (beta chain) turned up a few times. What it recognizes is unknown. Time point reported: patch test 1, 2 weeks after DPC sensitization. The sample's treatment: therapeutic diphenylcyclopropenone sensitization with weekly scalp DPC. TCRdb reprocessed the RACE reads with MiXCR, giving one entry per CDR3 protein. The table lists fewer than 400,000 distinct CDR3 sequences, around 7% of them singletons, with about 8% in the top ten. The sample comes from a study of human T cells and chemical hapten exposure. Study-wide points: Expanded TCRs made up significantly more big CDR3 similarity clusters than controls did.

This CDR3 is built from 13 residues. V was shortened by 1 base and J by 9 bases, with 10 bases between the two germline ends. Per the germline V gene, CDR1 is DFQATT and CDR2 is SNEGSKA (reference sequence). The receptor's source is a young woman with alopecia areata. Some clones in this sample may be carry-over from other donors' samples. This material consisted of whole blood, taken in connection with sensitization to the hapten diphenylcyclopropenone (DPC). The V call is TRBV20-1, the J call TRBJ1-6; maybe TRBD1 (5 bases). CDR3 loop: CSARGEGISPLHF. CDR3 nucleotide sequence: TGCAGTGCTAGAGGAGAGGGGATTTCACCCCTCCACTTT.